One and the same sample provided the 17 T cell receptor beta chains below, sequenced in a study of blood T cell repertoires in COVID-19. Sequencing was performed with immunoSEQ multiplex PCR; in TCRdb, only in-frame clones are kept and a portion is missing. The repertoire holds around 78,000 clones, with over 75% as singletons. Sequencing used peripheral blood. Source of these receptors: a human donor in a cohort sampled during active COVID-19.

The CDR3 coding sequence is TGCGCCAGCAGCCCGCGGACGGGGAATCAGCCCCAGCATTTT. Protein sequence: CASSPRTGNQPQHF. The chain has TRBV4-3 and TRBJ1-5; D is unclear. Trimming stripped 4 bases from V and 4 bases from J, with 11 bases between. Per germline, CDR1 LGHNA and CDR2 YSLEER. The CDR3 covers 14 residues.

The chain uses TRBV5-1 and TRBJ1-1, with D hard to call. Trimming took off 4 bases at V and 2 bases at J, with 9 bases between the two ends. In germline, CDR1 is SGHRS, CDR2 YFSETQ. This CDR3 is built from 13 residues. The CDR3 reads CASSPSSNTEAFF. CDR3 nucleotides: TGCGCCAGCAGCCCTAGTAGCAACACTGAAGCTTTCTTT.

The CDR3: CASSWGGFANTGELFF. The CDR3 DNA sequence: TGCGCCAGCAGCTGGGGGGGTTTCGCGAACACCGGGGAGCTGTTTTTT. This chain connects TRBV5-1 to TRBJ2-2, with 7 nucleotides matching TRBD2. Germline-derived CDR1 and CDR2 are SGHRS and YFSETQ. Trimming took 3 bases from V and 0 from J; bases not matched to a gene: 5. This CDR3 is 16 amino acids long. The variable domain in full, with the rest retrieved from reference TRBV5-1 and TRBJ2-2, is KAGVTQTPRYLIKTRGQQVTLSCSPISGHRSVSWYQQTPGQGLQFLFEYFSETQRNKGNFPGRFSGRQFSNSRSEMNVSTLELGDSALYLCASSWGGFANTGELFFGEGSRLTVL.

This clone was recorded a few times. The rearrangement joins TRBV29-1 to TRBJ2-5; D may be TRBD1 (6 bases). CDR1 is SQVTM and CDR2 is ANQGSEA in the germline V gene. Between the trimmed V and J ends, which lost 7 bases and 3 bases, there was a span of 18 bases. The CDR3 has 14 residues. The CDR3 DNA is TGCAGCGGGACGGGGACATTTGCCAAAGAGACCCAGTACTTC. This gives the protein CSGTGTFAKETQYF.

The chain uses TRBV9 and TRBJ1-1; the D is unclear. CDR3 length equals 13 residues. Germline CDR1 is SGDLS and CDR2 is YYNGEE. V was pared by 4 bases and J by 5 bases, with 12 bases between. Here the CDR3 DNA reads TGTGCCAGCAGCTCGCTAGGTGGTACTGAAGCTTTCTTT. Protein sequence: CASSSLGGTEAFF.

The chain uses TRBV5-1 and TRBJ2-3; 8 bases are a match to TRBD2. CDR1 and CDR2 from the germline V gene are SGHRS and YFSETQ. V dropped 4 bases and J dropped 3; count of bases not matched to a gene: 7. The CDR3 contains 15 residues. In nucleotides, the CDR3 is TGCGCCAGCAGCGACTCGGGAGGGGGGACAGATACGCAGTATTTT. Protein sequence: CASSDSGGGTDTQYF. Combining the CDR3 with reference TRBV5-1 and TRBJ2-3 gives the whole variable domain KAGVTQTPRYLIKTRGQQVTLSCSPISGHRSVSWYQQTPGQGLQFLFEYFSETQRNKGNFPGRFSGRQFSNSRSEMNVSTLELGDSALYLCASSDSGGGTDTQYFGPGTRLTVL.

The chain couples TRBV25-1 to TRBJ2-7; 11 bases map to TRBD1. The CDR3 sequence is 16 residues long. The trim removed 8 bases at V and 4 bases at J, leaving 13 bases unmatched. Germline V gene sequence: CDR1 MGHDK, CDR2 SYGVNS. The CDR3 DNA follows: TGTGCCAGCTCCAGAAAGGGGGGGACAGGGGGTTACGAGCAGTACTTC. It encodes CASSRKGGTGGYEQYF.

This clone was picked up a small number of times. The chain combines TRBV10-3 with TRBJ2-1; D is perhaps TRBD2 (5 bases). The CDR3 has 16 residues. V lost 6 bases to trimming and J lost 0 bases, with 15 bases between them. Germline-derived CDR1 and CDR2 are ENHRY and SYGVKD. The CDR3 bases are TGTGCCATCAGGAATAGCGCGGTGGGCTCCTACAATGAGCAGTTCTTC. Its protein product is CAIRNSAVGSYNEQFF.

The gene calls are TRBV6-2 or TRBV6-3 and TRBJ1-1, with 7 bases that match TRBD1. CDR1 and CDR2 from the germline V gene are MNHEY and SVGEGT. V shed 5 bases, J shed 3 bases, and the junction held 9 bases outside the gene matches. This CDR3 contains 15 residues. The DNA of the CDR3 is TGTGCCAGCAGTGGTTACAGGGGTCGTGACACTGAAGCTTTCTTT. Its protein is CASSGYRGRDTEAFF.

The rearrangement uses TRBV10-3 and TRBJ2-7, with no clear D. CDR1 and CDR2 (germline): ENHRY, SYGVKD. V lost 6 bases, J lost 2 bases, and 5 bases lay in between. CDR3 length: 11 residues. DNA for the CDR3: TGTGCCATCAGCCCTGCCTACGAGCAGTACTTC. This encodes CAISPAYEQYF.

This clone was seen just once. This sequence joins TRBV28 and TRBJ1-3, with 8 bases matching TRBD1. Germline CDR1 and CDR2: MDHEN and SYDVKM. V gave up 5 bases and J gave up 0 bases; unmatched junction bases: 6. This CDR3 comprises 16 residues. CDR3 loop: CASSPGQGSSGNTIYF. CDR3 coding DNA: TGTGCCAGCAGTCCCGGACAGGGAAGCTCTGGAAACACCATATATTTT.

The CDR3 DNA reads as TGTGCCAGCAGCCTTACACCCTACTCCGGGGATGAGCAGTTCTTC. It specifies CASSLTPYSGDEQFF. The chain employs TRBV7-2 and TRBJ2-1; perhaps TRBD2 as D (5 bases). The germline gives CDR1 SGHTA, CDR2 FQGNSA. Trimming pared 5 bases from V and 8 bases from J, leaving 19 bases between. The CDR3 extends over 15 amino acids.

This clone was seen a few times. This sequence joins TRBV5-1 and TRBJ2-2, with a weak D call TRBD2 (5 bases). Trimming stripped 4 bases from V and 1 base from J, with 8 bases between. This CDR3 is built from 14 residues. Germline V gene sequence: CDR1 SGHRS, CDR2 YFSETQ. CDR3 amino acids: CASSRRENTGELFF. The CDR3 DNA reads TGCGCCAGCAGCCGACGGGAGAACACCGGGGAGCTGTTTTTT.

The chain is built from TRBV12-3 or TRBV12-4 and TRBJ2-2; 8 bases agree with TRBD1. The CDR3 sequence is 13 residues long. Germline trimming cut 6 bases from V and 7 bases from J; bases unmatched to any gene: 4. CDR3 amino acids: CASRQGAFGELFF. The DNA of the CDR3 is TGTGCCAGCAGGCAGGGGGCGTTCGGGGAGCTGTTTTTT.

Only one count was recorded for this clone. The rearrangement uses TRBV25-1 and TRBJ2-7; tentatively, D is TRBD1 (6 bases). Germline V gene data show CDR1 as MGHDK and CDR2 as SYGVNS. V was cut by 0 bases and J by 3 bases, with 6 bases left in between. The CDR3 loop spans 13 amino acids. CDR3 nucleotide sequence: TGTGCCAGCAGTGAATACAGGGGCTACGAGCAGTACTTC. It is translated as CASSEYRGYEQYF.

The chain has TRBV5-1 and TRBJ1-2; D is possibly TRBD1 (5 bases). CDR1 SGHRS and CDR2 YFSETQ come from the germline V gene. The CDR3 runs to 13 residues. V was trimmed by 3 bases and J by 8 bases, leaving 14 bases between them. CDR3 coding DNA: TGCGCCAGCAGCTGGGACTCCAGGCACGGCTACACCTTC. This sequence encodes CASSWDSRHGYTF.

Worth noting for this clone: Different DNA sequences within this sample yield the same CDR3. The chain joins TRBV5-8 to TRBJ2-7; D call uncertain. The CDR3 is 14 residues long. Germline V CDR1 and CDR2: SGHTS, YDEGEE. Trimming cost V 4 bases and J 5 bases, with 16 bases left between them. CDR3 nucleotide sequence: TGTGCCAGCAGCCGCCTGATGGGCGCCGACGAGCAGTACTTC. Amino acid sequence: CASSRLMGADEQYF.